The 26 T cell receptor beta chains reported below all come from one sample, sequenced in a study of blood T cell repertoires in COVID-19. Generated by immunoSEQ multiplex PCR, the TCRdb table keeps only in-frame clones and is missing some. The sample records some 200,000 clones, around four fifths being singletons. Sequencing was carried out using peripheral blood. The receptors were gathered from a woman of 80 years or more with COVID-19, enrolled during active disease.

The chain joins TRBV5-1 to TRBJ2-3; 7 nucleotides line up with TRBD1. The V gene end was trimmed by 0 bases and the J gene end by 3 bases; junction bases not matched to a gene: 4. The CDR3 totals 15 residues. Germline CDR1 is SGHRS and CDR2 is YFSETQ. The CDR3 protein is CASSLDRGLTDTQYF. CDR3 bases: TGCGCCAGCAGCTTGGACAGGGGATTGACAGATACGCAGTATTTT. Drawing the rest from reference TRBV5-1 and TRBJ2-3, the complete variable domain is KAGVTQTPRYLIKTRGQQVTLSCSPISGHRSVSWYQQTPGQGLQFLFEYFSETQRNKGNFPGRFSGRQFSNSRSEMNVSTLELGDSALYLCASSLDRGLTDTQYFGPGTRLTVL.

The V and J genes are TRBV5-4 and TRBJ2-3, with D hard to call. Germline V gives CDR1 SGHNT, CDR2 YYREEE (reference sequence). The CDR3 extends over 13 amino acids. V shed 6 bases and J shed 0 bases, with 8 bases lying between them. CDR3 DNA sequence: TGTGCCAGCAAGCCCCCGAGCACAGATACGCAGTATTTT. This translates into CASKPPSTDTQYF.

The chain couples TRBV5-1 to TRBJ2-2, with 11 positions matching TRBD1. The CDR3 runs 16 residues. The germline V gene has CDR1 SGHRS and CDR2 YFSETQ. Trimming cost V 3 bases and J 1 base; bases outside gene matches: 2. The CDR3, as DNA: TGCGCCAGCAGCTGGACAGGGGGCGGGAACACCGGGGAGCTGTTTTTT. Translated, it gives CASSWTGGGNTGELFF. The entire variable domain, with the rest obtained from reference TRBV5-1 and TRBJ2-2, is as follows: KAGVTQTPRYLIKTRGQQVTLSCSPISGHRSVSWYQQTPGQGLQFLFEYFSETQRNKGNFPGRFSGRQFSNSRSEMNVSTLELGDSALYLCASSWTGGGNTGELFFGEGSRLTVL.

This sequence joins TRBV28 and TRBJ2-7, with TRBD1 matching over 8 bases. Trimming took 6 bases from V and 3 from J; bases not matched to a gene: 4. CDR3 length: 13 amino acids. From germline, CDR1 is MDHEN and CDR2 SYDVKM. This chain's CDR3 is CASRGQGNYEQYV. The CDR3 region has the DNA TGTGCCAGCAGAGGACAGGGAAACTACGAGCAGTACGTC.

The genes are TRBV28 and TRBJ1-2, with 8 bases that match TRBD1. The V and J ends lost 5 bases and 5 bases, in that order; junction bases with no gene match: 10. The CDR3 is made up of 15 amino acids. The germline CDR1 and CDR2 sequences are MDHEN and SYDVKM. CDR3 nucleotides: TGTGCCAGCAGTCTACGAGGGACAGGAGTTTATGGCTACACCTTC. Residues: CASSLRGTGVYGYTF.

Comment on this clone: Additional DNA sequences in this sample encode the identical CDR3. V is TRBV5-1 and J is TRBJ2-1, with a possible D match to TRBD2 (5 bases). Trimming removed 0 bases from V and 1 base from J, with 11 bases in between. The CDR3 is made up of 16 amino acids. Germline loops: CDR1 SGHRS, CDR2 YFSETQ. The CDR3, as DNA: TGCGCCAGCAGCTTGGGCGCTGGAGGATCCTACAATGAGCAGTTCTTC. It yields the protein CASSLGAGGSYNEQFF.

The chain combines TRBV28 with TRBJ2-5; TRBD2 might be the D (5 bases). The CDR3 is made up of 13 amino acids. Germline CDR1 is MDHEN and CDR2 is SYDVKM. The germline V and J ends were trimmed by 1 base and 3 bases, with 6 bases remaining between them. In nucleotides, the CDR3 is TGTGCCAGCAGTTTATCCGGGGAAGAGACCCAGTACTTC. Translation gives CASSLSGEETQYF.

The chain couples TRBV6-4 to TRBJ2-1; the match to TRBD1 covers 9 bases. From germline, CDR1 is MRHNA and CDR2 SNTAGT. Unmatched junction bases numbered 13, after V lost 5 bases and J lost 8 bases. This CDR3 contains 16 residues. The CDR3 spells CASSIRTGAGTDEQFF. CDR3 nucleotides: TGTGCCAGCAGTATTCGGACAGGGGCGGGGACGGATGAGCAGTTCTTC.

The chain employs TRBV7-9 and TRBJ1-1; 7 bases fit TRBD1. The CDR3 length is 15 residues. Germline lookup yields CDR1 SEHNR and CDR2 FQNEAQ (reference sequence). The ends lost 3 bases at V and 0 bases at J; junction bases unmatched: 4. In DNA, the CDR3 is TGTGCCAGCAGCTTCCGACAGGGTATGAACACTGAAGCTTTCTTT. Amino acid sequence: CASSFRQGMNTEAFF.

There are a few counts of this clone. This chain links TRBV11-2 with TRBJ2-5; D is perhaps TRBD1 (5 bases). Trimming left V 2 bases short and J 5 bases short, with 6 bases between. The CDR3 spans 12 residues. CDR1 SGHAT and CDR2 FQNNGV come from the germline V gene. DNA for the CDR3: TGTGCCAGCAGCTTATCAGGGGAGACCCAGTACTTC. It specifies CASSLSGETQYF. The entire variable domain, with the rest obtained from reference TRBV11-2 and TRBJ2-5, is as follows: EAGVAQSPRYKIIEKRQSVAFWCNPISGHATLYWYQQILGQGPKLLIQFQNNGVVDDSQLPKDRFSAERLKGVDSTLKIQPAKLEDSAVYLCASSLSGETQYFGPGTRLLVL.

The chain uses TRBV7-8 and TRBJ2-5, with D possibly matching TRBD2 (5 bases). The CDR3 consists of 15 residues. CDR1 and CDR2 from the germline V gene are SGHVS and FQNEAQ. V was shortened by 5 bases and J by 5 bases, with 18 bases between the two germline ends. CDR3 in amino acids: CASSPRVTRRETQYF. The CDR3 coding sequence is TGTGCCAGCAGCCCCCGGGTTACTAGAAGGGAGACCCAGTACTTC. The whole variable domain, remainder taken from reference TRBV7-8 and TRBJ2-5, is GAGVSQSPRYKVAKRGQDVALRCDPISGHVSLFWYQQALGQGPEFLTYFQNEAQLDKSGLPSDRFFAERPEGSVSTLKIQRTQQEDSAVYLCASSPRVTRRETQYFGPGTRLLVL.

The chain couples TRBV3-1 (or the pseudogene TRBV3-2) to TRBJ1-1, with D tentatively TRBD1 (6 bases). CDR1 is LGHDT and CDR2 is YNNKEL in the germline V gene (reference sequence). The CDR3 is made up of 14 amino acids. The germline V and J ends were trimmed by 3 bases and 4 bases, with 12 bases remaining between them. The CDR3 DNA reads TGTGCCAGCAGCCATACAGGGTTGAGCACTGAAGCTTTCTTT. Its translation: CASSHTGLSTEAFF.

V usage is TRBV28 and J usage is TRBJ2-3, with D possibly matching TRBD2 (5 bases). The germline CDR1 and CDR2 sequences are MDHEN and SYDVKM. The CDR3 spans 16 residues. Trimming left V 5 bases short and J 6 bases short, with 21 bases between. This chain's CDR3 is CASSRAGGSSGDTQYF. The CDR3 DNA reads as TGTGCCAGCAGTAGGGCGGGCGGCTCCTCGGGGGATACGCAGTATTTT.

The chain is built from TRBV27 and TRBJ2-1; no clear D. The V gene's germline CDR1 is MNHEY and CDR2 SMNVEV (reference sequence). CDR3 size: 15 residues. Trimming stripped 0 bases from V and 13 bases from J, with 19 bases between. The CDR3 here is CASSLSMSLSPSQFF. The CDR3 region has the DNA TGTGCCAGCAGTTTATCGATGTCGCTATCCCCTTCCCAGTTCTTC.

V usage is TRBV15 and J usage is TRBJ2-7; TRBD2 agrees at 8 bases. CDR1 is LNHNV and CDR2 is YYDKDF in the germline V gene (reference sequence). J was trimmed by 11 bases and V by 1 base; bases with no gene match: 13. The CDR3 is made up of 15 amino acids. Written as DNA, the CDR3 is TGTGCCACCAGCAGAGGGGTCTCGGGGGGGATCCCGGAGTACGTC. Residues: CATSRGVSGGIPEYV.

This rearrangement joins TRBV6-5 to TRBJ1-2; D perhaps matches TRBD1 (6 bases). V was shortened by 10 bases and J by 6 bases, with 12 bases between the two germline ends. Per germline, CDR1 MNHEY and CDR2 SVGAGI. This CDR3 is built from 11 residues. The chain's CDR3 is CATRRGHGYTF. The CDR3 DNA reads TGTGCCACCCGGCGGGGGCATGGCTACACCTTC.

This chain uses TRBV7-9 with TRBJ1-5; TRBD1 matches at 7 bases. J was trimmed by 1 base and V by 7 bases; bases with no gene match: 1. From germline, CDR1 is SEHNR and CDR2 FQNEAQ (reference sequence). The CDR3 contains 13 residues. This chain's CDR3 is CASTDRSNQPQHF. The DNA for the CDR3 is TGTGCCAGCACGGACAGGAGCAATCAGCCCCAGCATTTT.

This chain joins TRBV2 and TRBJ2-4; the match to TRBD2 covers 14 bases. V gave up 3 bases and J gave up 0 bases; unmatched junction bases: 7. Germline V gene data show CDR1 as SNHLY and CDR2 as FYNNEI. The length of the CDR3 is 19 residues. The CDR3 DNA reads as TGTGCCAGCAGTGATGGGGGACTAGCGGGGGTAGTAGCCAAAAACATTCAGTACTTC. Protein product: CASSDGGLAGVVAKNIQYF.

Remarks on this clone: At the DNA level, this CDR3 is encoded by other sequences in the same sample as well. The gene calls are TRBV28 and TRBJ2-3; 7 nucleotides line up with TRBD2. CDR3 size: 14 residues. The V gene end was trimmed by 6 bases and the J gene end by 1 base; junction bases not matched to a gene: 4. From germline, CDR1 is MDHEN and CDR2 SYDVKM. CDR3 coding DNA: TGTGCCAGCAGCTCTAGCGGCGGCACAGATACGCAGTATTTT. Translation: CASSSSGGTDTQYF.

V is TRBV27 and J is TRBJ1-6, with 9 positions matching TRBD1. The germline V gene encodes CDR1 MNHEY and CDR2 SMNVEV (reference sequence). The junction had 8 bases not matched to a gene; V was cut back by 5 bases and J by 9 bases. CDR3 length: 15 residues. The CDR3 region has the DNA TGTGCCAGCAGTCACGGGACAGGGCAGGGTTCACCCCTCCACTTT. This codes for CASSHGTGQGSPLHF.

The rearrangement uses TRBV6-6 and TRBJ1-6; D not certain. There are 13 residues in the CDR3. Germline CDR1 is MNHNY and CDR2 is SVGAGI (reference sequence). The germline V and J ends were trimmed by 0 bases and 15 bases, with 12 bases remaining between them. The CDR3 reads CASSYSLLENLHF. CDR3 in DNA: TGTGCCAGCAGTTACTCACTGCTCGAGAACCTCCACTTT.

This chain uses TRBV4-1 with TRBJ1-5, with D tentatively TRBD1 (5 bases). V was pared by 2 bases and J by 6 bases, with 17 bases between. From germline, CDR1 is MGHRA and CDR2 YSYEKL. The CDR3 length is 16 residues. In DNA form, the CDR3 reads TGCGCCAGCAGCCAAACGTTCGTAAGGGGCCCTCAGCCCCAGCATTTT. Translating gives CASSQTFVRGPQPQHF.

The genes are TRBV6-5 and TRBJ1-4; 7 bases fit TRBD1. V was pared by 5 bases and J by 4 bases, with 7 bases of the junction left unmatched. This CDR3 region has 15 residues. Germline CDR1 and CDR2: MNHEY and SVGAGI. For the CDR3, the DNA is TGTGCCAGCAGTAAAAACAGGGGTGGTAATGAAAAACTGTTTTTT. Translation gives CASSKNRGGNEKLFF.

V and J are TRBV5-1 and TRBJ1-1; 8 bases line up with TRBD1. The CDR3 runs to 13 residues. After removal of 4 bases from V and 6 bases from J, the junction contained 5 bases not matched to a gene. Per germline, CDR1 SGHRS and CDR2 YFSETQ. The CDR3: CASSQGRGPEAFF. The CDR3 nucleotides are TGCGCCAGCAGCCAAGGCAGGGGGCCTGAAGCTTTCTTT. Drawing the rest from reference TRBV5-1 and TRBJ1-1, the complete variable domain is KAGVTQTPRYLIKTRGQQVTLSCSPISGHRSVSWYQQTPGQGLQFLFEYFSETQRNKGNFPGRFSGRQFSNSRSEMNVSTLELGDSALYLCASSQGRGPEAFFGQGTRLTVV.

The rearrangement links TRBV3-1 (or the pseudogene TRBV3-2) to TRBJ1-1; 9 bases are a match to TRBD1. CDR1 and CDR2 (germline): LGHDT, YNNKEL (reference sequence). With V trimmed by 4 bases and J by 5 bases, 11 bases remained unmatched. The CDR3 length is 16 residues. Here the CDR3 DNA reads TGTGCCAGCAGCCGCGGGACAGGGTCCCGAACAACTGAAGCTTTCTTT. Translating it yields CASSRGTGSRTTEAFF.

The chain employs TRBV5-6 and TRBJ1-5; D may be TRBD1 (6 bases). The V and J ends lost 3 bases and 1 base respectively, with 11 bases between them. The germline V gene has CDR1 SGHDT and CDR2 YYEEEE. This CDR3 spans 15 amino acids. Written as DNA, the CDR3 is TGTGCCAGCAGCTCGAATGACAGGAGCAATCAGCCCCAGCATTTT. Encoded protein: CASSSNDRSNQPQHF.